Each of the 23 T cell receptor beta chains below was sequenced from the same sample in a study of early T cells in non-severe SARS-CoV-2 infection. TCRdb reprocessed the 5' RACE reads via MiXCR and lists one record per CDR3 protein. The sample contains about 44,000 distinct CDR3 sequences, 12% of which appear only once. Sequencing used whole blood. All receptors come from an adult who was a healthcare worker with PCR-confirmed SARS-CoV-2 infection or an uninfected control (not recorded which).

CDR3 nucleotide sequence: TGCAGCGTCCTGGACAGGGGCGTCGGCAATCAGCCCCAGCATTTT. Translated: CSVLDRGVGNQPQHF. The chain carries TRBV29-1 and TRBJ1-5, with TRBD1 identical over 9 bases. Germline-derived CDR1 and CDR2 are SQVTM and ANQGSEA. This CDR3 comprises 15 residues. The ends lost 6 bases at V and 2 bases at J; junction bases unmatched: 8.

The V call is TRBV29-1, the J call TRBJ2-7; 7 bases are shared with TRBD1. V trimming: 7 bases; J trimming: 6 bases; junction bases outside the gene matches: 6. The CDR3 has 11 amino acids. Germline values: CDR1 SQVTM, CDR2 ANQGSEA. CDR3: CSGMTGTEQYF. The CDR3 coding sequence is TGCAGCGGGATGACAGGGACCGAGCAGTACTTC.

The chain recombines TRBV6-6 with TRBJ1-5; D remains unclear. The CDR3 covers 14 residues. Germline V lookup: CDR1 MNHNY, CDR2 SVGAGI (reference sequence). Trimming took off 0 bases at V and 5 bases at J, with 8 bases between the two ends. CDR3 coding DNA: TGTGCCAGCAGTTACTCGACGTCTGATCAGCCCCAGCATTTT. Its protein product is CASSYSTSDQPQHF.

V is TRBV10-1 and J is TRBJ2-3, with 13 bases fitting TRBD2. The germline CDR1 and CDR2 sequences are WNHNN and SYGVQD (reference sequence). J gave up 0 bases and V 3 bases, and 6 bases lay outside the gene matches. This CDR3 contains 18 residues. The CDR3 nucleotides read TGCGCCAGCAGTGACTTCGGACTAGCGGGGGCTAGCACAGATACGCAGTATTTT. Protein sequence: CASSDFGLAGASTDTQYF.

This clonotype was recorded a few times. The chain couples TRBV5-4 to TRBJ2-7, with D hard to call. The ends were cut back, 6 bases at V and 4 bases at J, with 20 bases in the middle. The germline CDR1 and CDR2 sequences are SGHNT and YYREEE (reference sequence). This CDR3 region has 15 residues. Here the CDR3 DNA reads TGTGCCAGCAACCCCCTCAATAGGGAATCTTACGAGCAGTACTTC. Its translation is CASNPLNRESYEQYF.

This clonotype has at least ten counts. The rearrangement uses TRBV12-3 or TRBV12-4 and TRBJ1-1, with TRBD1 identical over 7 bases. CDR3 length equals 15 residues. V lost 8 bases to trimming and J lost 4 bases; unmatched junction nucleotides: 13. CDR3 in amino acids: CASGPTFDRATEAFF. The CDR3, as DNA: TGTGCCAGCGGGCCCACCTTTGACAGGGCCACTGAAGCTTTCTTT.

The table lists this clonotype with a few counts. The V call is TRBV7-3, the J call TRBJ2-1, with D hard to call. The CDR3 is 15 amino acids. Between the trimmed V and J ends, which lost 2 bases and 5 bases, there was a span of 13 bases. The V gene's germline CDR1 is SGHTA and CDR2 FQGTGA. The CDR3 protein is CASSLGVGAHNEQFF. The CDR3 DNA reads TGTGCCAGCAGCTTAGGGGTAGGTGCTCACAATGAGCAGTTCTTC.

This clonotype was detected many times. The chain employs TRBV25-1 and TRBJ2-7, with 12 bases fitting TRBD1. This CDR3 spans 15 amino acids. The germline gives CDR1 MGHDK, CDR2 SYGVNS. Losses at the gene ends were 4 bases for V and 6 bases for J; bases not matched to a gene: 7. Written as DNA, the CDR3 is TGTGCCAGCAGTGCCCGGGACAGGGGGCAGGGCGAGCAGTACTTC. Its protein product is CASSARDRGQGEQYF.

This clonotype was detected many times. CDR3 DNA: TGTGCCAGCAGCGATTCCCCACAGGGGAGGAATGAGCAGTTCTTC. This gives the protein CASSDSPQGRNEQFF. This chain joins TRBV7-3 and TRBJ2-1; a weak D match, TRBD1 (7 bases). Germline V lookup: CDR1 SGHTA, CDR2 FQGTGA. This CDR3 has 15 residues. V lost 5 bases and J 7 bases, leaving 18 bases between the germline ends.

V usage is TRBV3-1 and J usage is TRBJ2-5; no firm D call. The V end lost 1 base, the J end lost 2 bases, and 11 bases lay between the germline ends. Germline-derived CDR1 and CDR2 are LGHDT and YNNKEL (reference sequence). CDR3 length equals 15 residues. The CDR3 DNA reads TGTGCCAGCAGCCAAGGAGTACCCTCACAAGAGACCCAGTACTTC. Encoded protein: CASSQGVPSQETQYF.

At least ten counts were recorded for this clonotype. The rearrangement links TRBV5-1 to TRBJ2-5, with D unresolved. The germline V gene has CDR1 SGHRS and CDR2 YFSETQ. Trimming took off 4 bases at V and 4 bases at J, with 14 bases between the two ends. This CDR3 is 14 amino acids long. The CDR3 is CASSPDLFAETQYF. As DNA, the CDR3 is TGCGCCAGCAGCCCCGATCTGTTCGCAGAGACCCAGTACTTC.

The chain links TRBV6-6 to TRBJ1-2; D unclear. Germline V CDR1 and CDR2: MNHNY, SVGAGI (reference sequence). The CDR3 is made up of 15 amino acids. V was trimmed by 7 bases and J by 4 bases, leaving 19 bases between them. As DNA, the CDR3 is TGTGCCAGCACCGCCAGGACCCCCTCGGGCTATGGCTACACCTTC. Encoded protein: CASTARTPSGYGYTF.

This clonotype was recorded a few times. The chain combines TRBV5-1 with TRBJ1-1; the D is unclear. Germline values: CDR1 SGHRS, CDR2 YFSETQ. Between the trimmed V and J ends, which lost 0 bases and 8 bases, there was a span of 11 bases. The CDR3 is 13 residues long. The CDR3: CASSLAFGREAFF. The CDR3 DNA sequence: TGCGCCAGCAGCTTGGCGTTCGGCAGGGAAGCTTTCTTT.

This clonotype was seen repeatedly, ten times or more. The CDR3 loop is CSVGQSGKQYF. CDR3 in DNA: TGCAGCGTTGGACAGAGTGGAAAGCAGTACTTC. The rearrangement uses TRBV29-1 and TRBJ2-7; D is possibly TRBD1 (5 bases). The germline CDR1 and CDR2 sequences are SQVTM and ANQGSEA. CDR3 length: 11 amino acids. Trimming stripped 4 bases from V and 8 bases from J, with 12 bases between.

In this sample, this clonotype turned up many times. The chain is built from TRBV29-1 and TRBJ2-2; 9 bases align to TRBD1. Germline V gene sequence: CDR1 SQVTM, CDR2 ANQGSEA. The CDR3 runs 16 residues. Losses at the gene ends were 3 bases for V and 4 bases for J; bases not matched to a gene: 9. CDR3 region: CSVDRIGQGSTGELFF. CDR3 nucleotide sequence: TGCAGCGTTGATAGGATTGGACAGGGGAGCACCGGGGAGCTGTTTTTT.

V usage is TRBV7-3 and J usage is TRBJ2-7; D may match TRBD1 or TRBD2 (5 bases each). The CDR3 spans 16 residues. Germline V gene data show CDR1 as SGHTA and CDR2 as FQGTGA. V was trimmed by 2 bases and J by 1 base, leaving 15 bases between them. The CDR3 loop is CASSLSGPQSSYEQYF. The CDR3 DNA reads as TGTGCCAGCAGCTTATCGGGGCCGCAGAGTTCCTACGAGCAGTACTTC.

This clonotype has a handful of counts. The CDR3, as DNA: TGCAGTGCTAGAGACCTAGTTACCTACGAGCAGTACTTC. Residues: CSARDLVTYEQYF. The gene calls are TRBV20-1 and TRBJ2-7; no clear D. The V gene's germline CDR1 is DFQATT and CDR2 SNEGSKA (reference sequence). V was cut by 0 bases and J by 2 bases, with 8 bases left in between. The CDR3 has 13 amino acids.

This rearrangement joins TRBV15 to TRBJ2-3, with a possible D match to TRBD1 (5 bases). V lost 0 bases and J 5 bases, leaving 15 bases between the germline ends. From germline, CDR1 is LNHNV and CDR2 YYDKDF (reference sequence). The CDR3 runs 16 residues. The CDR3 here is CATSREWPGQGDTQYF. The CDR3 coding sequence is TGTGCCACCAGCAGAGAATGGCCAGGGCAAGGAGATACGCAGTATTTT. Using reference TRBV15 and TRBJ2-3 for the parts outside the CDR3, the full variable domain is DAMVIQNPRYQVTQFGKPVTLSCSQTLNHNVMYWYQQKSSQAPKLLFHYYDKDFNNEADTPDNFQSRRPNTSFCFLDIRSPGLGDTAMYLCATSREWPGQGDTQYFGPGTRLTVL.

This clonotype was counted ten times or more. The chain combines TRBV7-9 with TRBJ1-1; D possibly corresponds to TRBD1 (6 bases). Germline V gene lookup returns CDR1 SEHNR and CDR2 FQNEAQ (reference sequence). This CDR3 contains 20 residues. V gave up 4 bases and J gave up 1 base, with 28 bases separating them. The CDR3 sequence is CASSSLPPATGGHSNTEAFF. CDR3 coding DNA: TGTGCCAGCAGCTCCCTACCACCTGCGACAGGCGGCCATTCGAACACTGAAGCTTTCTTT.

The V and J genes are TRBV6-5 and TRBJ2-3; 9 nucleotides align to TRBD1. J lost 2 bases, V lost 5 bases, and 5 bases had no gene match. The CDR3 length is 15 residues. Germline loops: CDR1 MNHEY, CDR2 SVGAGI. DNA of the CDR3: TGTGCCAGCAGTCTACAGGGGGCGCCCACAGATACGCAGTATTTT. It specifies CASSLQGAPTDTQYF.

CDR3 in amino acids: CASSPLADNEQFF. Here the CDR3 DNA reads TGTGCCAGCAGCCCTCTTGCGGACAATGAGCAGTTCTTC. V is TRBV7-3 and J is TRBJ2-1; D not resolved. Per germline, CDR1 SGHTA and CDR2 FQGTGA. The V end was cut by 5 bases, the J end by 5 bases, with 10 bases between. This CDR3 has 13 amino acids.

This chain joins TRBV5-1 and TRBJ1-1, with TRBD1 as a possible D gene (5 bases). The CDR3 covers 12 residues. Germline lookup yields CDR1 SGHRS and CDR2 YFSETQ. V lost 6 bases and J 0 bases, leaving 6 bases between the germline ends. CDR3 sequence reads: CASKGLNTEAFF. The CDR3, as DNA: TGCGCCAGCAAGGGACTGAACACTGAAGCTTTCTTT.

In this sample, this clonotype turned up a few times. The rearrangement links TRBV24-1 to TRBJ2-1; D is unresolved. The germline V gene has CDR1 KGHDR and CDR2 SFDVKD. This CDR3 is built from 12 residues. Deletions cut 0 bases from V and 10 bases from J, with 6 bases between. The CDR3 DNA sequence: TGTGCCACCAGTGATTTGTTTCAGGAGCAGTTCTTC. Its translation: CATSDLFQEQFF.